Described below is a single T cell receptor beta chain sequence and its context. Each patient's primary melanoma had been removed surgically, with risk of metastatic recurrence. Germline assignment: CDR1 LNHDA and CDR2 SQIVND (reference sequence). V lost 1 base, J lost 8 bases, and 11 bases lay in between. This CDR3 region has 13 residues. The assay was immunoSEQ multiplex PCR, and TCRdb's table has in-frame clones only and misses some. The top ten hold more than 20% of the sample, which has approximately 600 clones, around 91% seen once. The data were obtained in a study of primary melanoma T cells and metastatic recurrence. For the study at large: Primary melanomas here were stage T2 to T4, over 1 mm thick.

Material for sequencing was melanoma tumor tissue. This rearrangement joins TRBV19 to TRBJ1-1; D is undetermined. The TCR originated in a human donor with melanoma. DNA of the CDR3: TGTGCCAGTAGTATAGGTACGGCACAGGAAGCTTTCTTT. This sequence encodes CASSIGTAQEAFF.